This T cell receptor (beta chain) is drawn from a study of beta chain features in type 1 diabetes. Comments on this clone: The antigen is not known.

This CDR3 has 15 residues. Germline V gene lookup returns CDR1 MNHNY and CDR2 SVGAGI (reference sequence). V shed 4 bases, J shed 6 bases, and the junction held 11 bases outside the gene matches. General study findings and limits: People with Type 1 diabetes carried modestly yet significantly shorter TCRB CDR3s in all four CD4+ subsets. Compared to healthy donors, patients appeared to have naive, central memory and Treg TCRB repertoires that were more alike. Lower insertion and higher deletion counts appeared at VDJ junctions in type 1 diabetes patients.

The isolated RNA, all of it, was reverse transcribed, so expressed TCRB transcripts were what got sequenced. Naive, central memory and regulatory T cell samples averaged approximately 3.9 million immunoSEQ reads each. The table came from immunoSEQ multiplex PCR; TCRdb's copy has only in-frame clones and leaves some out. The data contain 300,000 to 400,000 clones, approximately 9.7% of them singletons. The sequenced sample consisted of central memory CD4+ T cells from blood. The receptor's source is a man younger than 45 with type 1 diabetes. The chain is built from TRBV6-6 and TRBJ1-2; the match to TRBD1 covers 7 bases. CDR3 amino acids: CASSSPGQIRHGYTF. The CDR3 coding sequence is TGTGCCAGCAGTTCGCCGGGACAGATACGACATGGCTACACCTTC.